These T cell receptor beta chains were read from a single sample in a study of cytomegalovirus exposure and HLA in healthy donors. Produced via immunoSEQ multiplex PCR; TCRdb's table is partial and in-frame only. Of roughly 80,000 clones in the sample, roughly 94% were seen once. The sample consisted of PBMCs. The receptors were gathered from a woman aged 18-35 years in good health and CMV-seropositive. CDR3s include the opening cysteine and the closing phenylalanine or tryptophan. The D gene is left open where the match is weak.

D gene: TRBD1; V gene: TRBV4-3; CDR3 protein: CASSQHTGARQGRKETQYF
D gene: NA; V gene: TRBV28; CDR3 protein: CASNLSGPVRGGYTF
D gene: TRBD2; V gene: TRBV18; CDR3 protein: CASSPRAGVQETQYF
D gene: NA; V gene: TRBV11-3; CDR3 protein: CASSFPGSYEQYF
D gene: TRBD1; V gene: TRBV28; CDR3 protein: CASSLWDRAGLSQPQHF
D gene: TRBD1; V gene: TRBV29-1; CDR3 protein: CSVRDRLSYEQYF
D gene: NA; V gene: TRBV7-9; CDR3 protein: CASTRGRAHEQYF
D gene: TRBD1; V gene: TRBV9; CDR3 protein: CASGVVEGAGDTQYF
D gene: NA; V gene: TRBV9; CDR3 protein: CASSDTGNPYEQYF
D gene: TRBD2; V gene: TRBV4-1; CDR3 protein: CASSQTSGGGNEQFF
D gene: NA; V gene: TRBV21-1; CDR3 protein: CASSITTLAGEGWTGELFF
D gene: TRBD1; V gene: TRBV7-9; CDR3 protein: CASSLVGTGVTGELFF
D gene: NA; V gene: TRBV7-2; CDR3 protein: CASSLTVNQPQHF
D gene: TRBD2; V gene: TRBV5-1; CDR3 protein: CASSWGLAEQETQYF
D gene: NA; V gene: TRBV11-2; CDR3 protein: CASSLGTASYRGYTF
D gene: TRBD2; V gene: TRBV11-1; CDR3 protein: CASSPGLAGGVREQFF
D gene: TRBD2; V gene: TRBV9; CDR3 protein: CASSFGGANTGELFF
D gene: TRBD2; V gene: TRBV28; CDR3 protein: CASNSGLAVTDTQYF
D gene: TRBD2; V gene: TRBV7-2; CDR3 protein: CASSLASGLAGAYEQYF
D gene: NA; V gene: TRBV5-4; CDR3 protein: CASSLAEDYEQYF
D gene: NA; V gene: TRBV5-1; CDR3 protein: CASSSIPSTEFYEQYF
D gene: TRBD1; V gene: TRBV10-3; CDR3 protein: CAISEGGQGNQPQHF
D gene: NA; V gene: TRBV28; CDR3 protein: CASSLWQRGQPQHF
D gene: TRBD1; V gene: TRBV15; CDR3 protein: CATSRERQGARNEQFF
D gene: TRBD2; V gene: TRBV6-4; CDR3 protein: CASSDSSGGADTQYF
D gene: TRBD2; V gene: TRBV7-2; CDR3 protein: CASSLGAGLADYNEQFF